This T cell receptor beta chain is drawn from a study of shared clonotypes between healthy human individuals. Naive CD8 populations comprised CD45RO-negative cells positively selected for CCR7, excluding terminally differentiated effector memory CD45RA+ cells. Free of recent acute infections or vaccinations, the donors were healthy HIV-negative adults. The V and J ends lost 6 bases and 5 bases respectively, with 16 bases between them. The CDR3 has 14 amino acids. CDR1 and CDR2 (germline): MDHEN, SYDVKM. Assay used: immunoSEQ multiplex PCR; TCRdb lists only in-frame clones, some missing. The table has some 630,000 clones, approximately 96% seen once.

This rearrangement joins TRBV28 to TRBJ1-1; D not resolved. This clonotype was obtained from a woman aged 25 to 39 in good health. Sequenced material: naive CD8+ T cells sorted from blood. CDR3 region: CASSGIGSRTEAFF. DNA for the CDR3: TGTGCCAGCAGCGGAATAGGGAGTAGAACTGAAGCTTTCTTT.